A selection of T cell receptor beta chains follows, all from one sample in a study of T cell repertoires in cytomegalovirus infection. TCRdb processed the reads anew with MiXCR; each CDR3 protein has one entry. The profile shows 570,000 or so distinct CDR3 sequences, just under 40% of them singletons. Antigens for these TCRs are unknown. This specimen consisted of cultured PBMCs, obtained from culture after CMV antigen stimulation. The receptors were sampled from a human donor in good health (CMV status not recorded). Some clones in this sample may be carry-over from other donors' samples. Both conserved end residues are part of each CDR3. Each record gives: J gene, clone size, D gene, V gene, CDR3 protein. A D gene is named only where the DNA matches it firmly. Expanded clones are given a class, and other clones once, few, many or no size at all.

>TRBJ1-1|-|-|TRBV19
CASFQGHTEAFF
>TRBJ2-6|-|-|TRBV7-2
CASSFRGLTTGANVLTF
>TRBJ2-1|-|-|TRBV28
CASRSLTYNEQFF
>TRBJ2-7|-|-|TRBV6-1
CASRRRDTGTYEQYF
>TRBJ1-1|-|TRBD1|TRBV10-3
CAISERGGQMNTEAFF
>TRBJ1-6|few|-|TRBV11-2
CASSTRGAYNSPLHF
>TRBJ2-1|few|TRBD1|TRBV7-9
CASSFLPGQGYNEQFF
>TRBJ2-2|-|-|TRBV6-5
CASSYKGPWREVLTGELFF
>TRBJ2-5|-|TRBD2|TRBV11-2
CASSSLSGREETQYF
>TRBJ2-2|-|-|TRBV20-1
CSARDLGGTGELFF
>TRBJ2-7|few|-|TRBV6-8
CASSYGGSGYEQYF
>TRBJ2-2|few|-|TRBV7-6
CASSLEGENTGELFF
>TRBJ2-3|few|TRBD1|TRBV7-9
CASSPGQPSTDTQYF
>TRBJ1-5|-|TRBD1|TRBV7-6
CASSARTGHRSNQPQHF
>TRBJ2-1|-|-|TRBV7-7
CASSATSVHNEQFF
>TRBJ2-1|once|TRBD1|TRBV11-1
CASSAGQGTNEQFF
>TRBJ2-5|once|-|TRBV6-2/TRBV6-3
CASHTIGETQYF
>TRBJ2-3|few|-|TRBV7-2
CASSSEWWGTDTQYF
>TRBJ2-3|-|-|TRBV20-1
CSARDLRQTSTDTQYF
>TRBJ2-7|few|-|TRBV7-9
CASSFRDGGLSYEQYF
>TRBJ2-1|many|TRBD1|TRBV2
CASKRQGAGNEQFF
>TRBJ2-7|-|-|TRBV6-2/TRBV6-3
CASSYRPGRPYEQYF
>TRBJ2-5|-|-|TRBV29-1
CSADSGRQETQYF
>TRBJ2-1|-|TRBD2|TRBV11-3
CASSNPAGGPEEQFF
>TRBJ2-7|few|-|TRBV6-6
CASSYQGRAYEQYF
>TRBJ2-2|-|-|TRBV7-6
CASSLRGNGELFF
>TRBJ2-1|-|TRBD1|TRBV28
CASSYALYRGFESEQFF
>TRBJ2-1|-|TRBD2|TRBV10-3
CAISESSGGAYNEQFF
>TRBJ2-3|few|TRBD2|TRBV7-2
CASSSGLALDTQYF
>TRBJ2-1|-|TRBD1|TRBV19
CASRIRQGPEQFF
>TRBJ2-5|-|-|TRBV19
CASSIGVTGQETQYF
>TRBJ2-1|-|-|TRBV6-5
CASSYSVGSGDHNEQFF
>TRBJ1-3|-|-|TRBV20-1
CSALIQGPGNTIYF
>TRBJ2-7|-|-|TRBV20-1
CSARASNVASYEQYF
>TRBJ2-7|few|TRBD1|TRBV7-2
CASSAGTGGAYEQYF
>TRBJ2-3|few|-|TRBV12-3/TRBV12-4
CASSLDGTPQYF
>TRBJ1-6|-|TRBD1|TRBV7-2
CASSFGDRSSYNSPLHF
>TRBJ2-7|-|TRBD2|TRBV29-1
CSVQGLAGGSYEQYF
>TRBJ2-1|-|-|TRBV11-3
CASSLAPGPLLTYNEQFF
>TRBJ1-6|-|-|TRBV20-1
CSAGESNSPLHF
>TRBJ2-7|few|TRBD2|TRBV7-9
CASSLMAGGAYEQYF
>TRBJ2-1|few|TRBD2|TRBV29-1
CSTGSAGEQFF
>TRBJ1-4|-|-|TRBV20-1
CSAPAPQNQGTNEKLFF
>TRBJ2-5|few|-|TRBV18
CASSPPGAETQYF
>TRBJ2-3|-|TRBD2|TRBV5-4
CASSLESSGIKDTQYF
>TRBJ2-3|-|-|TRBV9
CASGAQSTDTQYF
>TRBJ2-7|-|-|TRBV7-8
CASSFGGGGYEQYF
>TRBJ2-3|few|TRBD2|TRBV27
CASSPIGRGAGTDTQYF
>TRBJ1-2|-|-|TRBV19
CASSGTSNYGYTF